This T cell receptor beta chain appears in the sequencing data of a study of OX40 agonist ivuxolimab in advanced cancers. TCRdb's table, derived via immunoSEQ multiplex PCR, lists solely in-frame clones and lacks some. There are over 50,000 clones in the sample; 65% to 85% occur only once, and 3% to 4% lies in the top ten. Germline V gene sequence: CDR1 SGHNT, CDR2 YENEEA. V lost 6 bases to trimming and J lost 7 bases, with 18 bases between them. The CDR3 contains 15 residues. The genes are TRBV11-3 and TRBJ2-2, with a tentative D call TRBD2 (6 bases). This TCR was recovered from an adult with an advanced solid tumor such as melanoma, head and neck, liver or kidney cancer. The starting material was CD4+ or CD8+ T cells sorted from blood, obtained in a trial of the OX40 agonist ivuxolimab. The CDR3 DNA sequence: TGTGCCAGCAGTAGAGGGACTCCGCTGGACGGGGAGCTGTTTTTT. Protein product: CASSRGTPLDGELFF. Full variable domain (missing parts from reference TRBV11-3 and TRBJ2-2): EAGVVQSPRYKIIEKKQPVAFWCNPISGHNTLYWYLQNLGQGPELLIRYENEEAVDDSQLPKDRFSAERLKGVDSTLKIQPAELGDSAVYLCASSRGTPLDGELFFGEGSRLTVL.